This TCR beta chain was sequenced for a study of CD8 T cells in ankylosing spondylitis. This clonotype was detected many times. The antigen is undetermined. Study-wide results and limits: Researchers report that disease-linked clones proved CD8+ and relatively rare in peripheral blood. Reports say disease-linked clones showed up significantly more in matched ankylosing spondylitis synovial fluid.

Germline V CDR1 and CDR2: LGHDT, YNNKEL (reference sequence). Trimming pared 3 bases from V and 5 bases from J, leaving 17 bases between. The CDR3 totals 16 residues. The TCR beta libraries were generated through quantitative 5'-RACE incorporating molecular barcodes. In TCRdb, the 5' RACE reads were re-called with MiXCR into one record per CDR3 protein. The profile shows around 100,000 distinct CDR3 sequences, 24% of them singletons. The sequenced sample was synovial fluid, either unsorted or a sorted T cell fraction (not recorded which). The chain links TRBV3-1 to TRBJ2-1, with D possibly being TRBD1 (6 bases). This receptor was identified in a male donor with ankylosing spondylitis. CDR3 DNA: TGTGCCAGCAGCCATGCCCCCGGGTCAGGGGACAATGAGCAGTTCTTC. This gives the protein CASSHAPGSGDNEQFF.